Here is one TCR beta chain with its context. V gave up 0 bases and J gave up 9 bases; unmatched junction bases: 7. Germline-derived CDR1 and CDR2 are SGHNT and YENEEA. There are 16 residues in the CDR3. These data are taken from a study of blood T cell repertoires in COVID-19. Study information: Donors in the United States, Italy and Spain gave samples during acute or convalescent COVID-19. PBMCs, B-cell-depleted T cells, or T cells provided the cDNA or gDNA that made up the material.

Authors' analysis steps: Reference gene primer amplification in the assay estimated nucleated cell counts. Generated by immunoSEQ multiplex PCR, the TCRdb table keeps only in-frame clones and is missing some. Clone size and the V and J calls come from that table; the DNA yielded D and trimming. The repertoire holds roughly 100,000 clones, 75% to 85% seen once, with approximately 9.3% in the top ten. V is TRBV11-3 and J is TRBJ2-1; 11 nucleotides line up with TRBD2. The sequencing input was peripheral blood. The sequence was obtained from an elderly woman with acute or convalescent COVID-19. Written as DNA, the CDR3 is TGTGCCAGCAGCTTAGATCGTAGCGGGGGGGCGGGTGAGCAGTTCTTC. Its protein is CASSLDRSGGAGEQFF. Full variable domain (rest looked up from reference TRBV11-3 and TRBJ2-1): EAGVVQSPRYKIIEKKQPVAFWCNPISGHNTLYWYLQNLGQGPELLIRYENEEAVDDSQLPKDRFSAERLKGVDSTLKIQPAELGDSAVYLCASSLDRSGGAGEQFFGPGTRLTVL.